The next 12 T cell receptor beta chains were all read from a single sample in a study of T cell repertoires in cytomegalovirus infection. Each CDR3 protein is one row after TCRdb ran MiXCR on the reads. Among 800,000 to 950,000 distinct CDR3 sequences, 32% were seen once, and the ten largest hold roughly 12%. No antigen has been assigned to these receptors. The material was cultured CD8+ T cells from PBMCs, obtained from culture after CMV antigen stimulation. The receptors derive from a human donor in good health (CMV status not recorded). Some clones in this sample may be carry-over from other donors' samples.

In this sample, this clonotype turned up a few times. The V gene is TRBV12-3 or TRBV12-4, the J gene TRBJ1-5; maybe TRBD1 (5 bases). The CDR3 runs 15 residues. V was cut by 5 bases and J by 2 bases, with 13 bases left in between. CDR3 coding DNA: TGTGCCAGCAGTCTACCAGGGTTCGGCAATCAGCCCCAGCATTTT. Its translation is CASSLPGFGNQPQHF.

This clonotype was detected ten times or more. The rearrangement links TRBV12-3 or TRBV12-4 to TRBJ1-1, with D perhaps TRBD1 (6 bases). This CDR3 has 18 residues. The V and J ends lost 7 bases and 6 bases respectively, with 30 bases between them. The chain's CDR3 is CASNLLPPTGHLYSEAFF. The CDR3, as DNA: TGTGCCAGCAATCTTCTCCCACCCACGGGACATTTATACTCTGAAGCTTTCTTT.

The V call is TRBV27, the J call TRBJ2-3, with 7 bases matching TRBD1. V lost 7 bases to trimming and J lost 3 bases; unmatched junction nucleotides: 13. CDR3 size: 16 residues. Germline CDR1 is MNHEY and CDR2 is SMNVEV (reference sequence). The CDR3 DNA reads as TGTGCCAGCACTACGGGTATTGGGACAGTTACAGATACGCAGTATTTT. As protein: CASTTGIGTVTDTQYF.

This clonotype has just one count. The chain is built from TRBV4-1 and TRBJ2-1; 8 bases line up with TRBD1. The V segment lost 0 bases and the J segment 8 bases; nucleotides outside the gene matches: 18. This CDR3 has 19 amino acids. In germline, CDR1 is MGHRA, CDR2 YSYEKL. The CDR3 loop is CASSQDLGPGTGPLHEQFF. In DNA, the CDR3 is TGCGCCAGCAGCCAAGATTTGGGGCCGGGGACAGGACCCTTACATGAGCAGTTCTTC.

The V gene is TRBV4-1, the J gene TRBJ1-5; unclear D gene. Trimming left V 0 bases short and J 5 bases short, with 8 bases between. The CDR3 has 14 amino acids. In germline, CDR1 is MGHRA, CDR2 YSYEKL. Here the CDR3 DNA reads TGCGCCAGCAGCCAAGAGGACTGGGATCAGCCCCAGCATTTT. It translates to CASSQEDWDQPQHF.

This clonotype was observed many times. V is TRBV7-6 and J is TRBJ1-2; the match to TRBD1 covers 10 bases. Germline V gene lookup returns CDR1 SGHVS and CDR2 FNYEAQ. V lost 1 base to trimming and J lost 6 bases; unmatched junction nucleotides: 2. The CDR3 loop spans 14 amino acids. The CDR3, as DNA: TGTGCCAGCAGCTTAGAAGGGACAGGGGATGGCTACACCTTC. Translation gives CASSLEGTGDGYTF.

The V gene is TRBV12-5, the J gene TRBJ2-5; D may correspond to TRBD1 or TRBD2 (5 bases each). V was pared by 1 base and J by 5 bases, with 5 bases between. The CDR3 covers 12 residues. Looked up from germline, CDR1 is LGHNT and CDR2 is FRNRAP. CDR3 residues: CASGLGGETQYF. The CDR3, as DNA: TGTGCTAGTGGTTTGGGGGGGGAGACCCAGTACTTC. Looking up the rest from reference TRBV12-5 and TRBJ2-5 gives the full variable domain: DARVTQTPRHKVTEMGQEVTMRCQPILGHNTVFWYRQTMMQGLELLAYFRNRAPLDDSGMPKDRFSAEMPDATLATLKIQPSEPRDSAVYFCASGLGGETQYFGPGTRLLVL.

This clonotype was detected only a few times. The chain uses TRBV6-2 or TRBV6-3 and TRBJ1-1; the D is unclear. Deletions cut 0 bases from V and 4 bases from J, with 9 bases between. This CDR3 is built from 14 residues. The germline V gene encodes CDR1 MNHEY and CDR2 SVGEGT. CDR3 sequence: CASSYSLMGTEAFF. The DNA for the CDR3 is TGTGCCAGCAGTTACTCGCTGATGGGCACTGAAGCTTTCTTT.

This clonotype turned up a few times. The V call is TRBV12-3 or TRBV12-4, the J call TRBJ1-1; D unclear. The CDR3 sequence is 11 residues long. The V and J ends lost 5 bases and 7 bases respectively, with 8 bases between them. CDR3 in amino acids: CASSRAGEAFF. The CDR3 DNA sequence: TGTGCCAGCAGTCGGGCGGGTGAAGCTTTCTTT.

This clonotype was observed a handful of times. This sequence joins TRBV12-3 or TRBV12-4 and TRBJ2-7; 8 bases map to TRBD2. V dropped 7 bases and J dropped 5; count of bases not matched to a gene: 13. CDR3 size: 15 residues. The CDR3: CASKSSDGGVHEQYF. For the CDR3, the DNA is TGTGCCAGCAAGTCAAGCGACGGGGGGGTCCACGAGCAGTACTTC.

The chain recombines TRBV28 with TRBJ2-5, with a weak D call TRBD1 (6 bases). CDR1 is MDHEN, CDR2 SYDVKM, per germline. The length of the CDR3 is 15 residues. V was shortened by 10 bases and J by 5 bases, with 23 bases between the two germline ends. This CDR3 reads CATSPGQLRVETQYF. DNA for the CDR3: TGTGCCACGAGCCCCGGACAGCTGCGCGTGGAGACCCAGTACTTC.

This clonotype was picked up a small number of times. This chain connects TRBV7-6 to TRBJ2-3; tentatively, D is TRBD2 (7 bases). The CDR3 length is 17 residues. Per the germline V gene, CDR1 is SGHVS and CDR2 is FNYEAQ. Trimming removed 4 bases at V and 3 bases at J, with 20 bases between. The CDR3 sequence is CASSSRPGEGGTDTQYF. The CDR3 region has the DNA TGTGCCAGCAGCTCCCGGCCCGGGGAGGGGGGTACAGATACGCAGTATTTT.